One sample yielded the 17 T cell receptor beta chains listed below, sequenced in a study of T cells in Graves' hyperthyroidism and ophthalmopathy. Amplified regions were TCR beta CDR3 sequences from RNA transcripts. HTBI primers drove first-round RT-PCR of the TCR CDR3. TCRdb reprocessed the multiplex PCR reads via MiXCR and lists one record per CDR3 protein. Of approximately 380,000 distinct CDR3 sequences listed, 19% are singletons. Sequenced sample: blood. Receptor source: a woman aged 18-29 years with Graves' hyperthyroidism.

This clonotype was found many times. The gene calls are TRBV7-9 and TRBJ1-2; 7 bases are shared with TRBD1. Germline values: CDR1 SEHNR, CDR2 FQNEAQ (reference sequence). The V gene end was trimmed by 5 bases and the J gene end by 3 bases; junction bases not matched to a gene: 3. The CDR3 contains 13 residues. The CDR3 region is CASSKGADYGYTF. The CDR3 nucleotides are TGTGCCAGCAGCAAGGGGGCGGACTATGGCTACACCTTC. Full variable domain (missing parts from reference TRBV7-9 and TRBJ1-2): DTGVSQNPRHKITKRGQNVTFRCDPISEHNRLYWYRQTLGQGPEFLTYFQNEAQLEKSRLLSDRFSAERPKGSFSTLEIQRTEQGDSAMYLCASSKGADYGYTFGSGTRLTVV.

Details on this clonotype: A much larger clone lies one base from this, so it may be a read error. The chain links TRBV6-1 to TRBJ2-5; TRBD2 agrees at 10 bases. The CDR3 consists of 19 residues. Germline V lookup: CDR1 MNHNS, CDR2 SASEGT. The CDR3 is CTSSDPGLARGAVQETQYF. In nucleotides, the CDR3 is TGTACCAGCAGTGATCCGGGACTAGCGCGGGGGGCTGTCCAAGAGACCCAGTACTTC.

The genes are TRBV3-1 and TRBJ2-2, with unresolved D. Per germline, CDR1 LGHDT and CDR2 YNNKEL (reference sequence). The V end was cut by 2 bases, the J end by 6 bases, with 7 bases between. CDR3 length: 13 amino acids. CDR3 DNA sequence: TGTGCCAGCAGCCAAATCGAGGCCGGGGAGCTGTTTTTT. Its protein product is CASSQIEAGELFF.

This clonotype was recorded at least ten times. The chain has TRBV6-5 and TRBJ2-5; D is possibly TRBD2 (6 bases). Germline V lookup: CDR1 MNHEY, CDR2 SVGAGI. Deletions cut 0 bases from V and 5 bases from J, with 10 bases between. The CDR3 has 14 residues. Here the CDR3 reads CASSYSGTLETQYF. The CDR3 coding sequence is TGTGCCAGCAGTTACTCAGGGACTCTGGAGACCCAGTACTTC.

To note about this clonotype: Given a much more abundant clone one base away, this may be a read error. The chain uses TRBV2 and TRBJ1-5; no reliable D call. Germline V gene data show CDR1 as SNHLY and CDR2 as FYNNEI. Between the trimmed V and J ends, which lost 8 bases and 7 bases, there was a span of 12 bases. This CDR3 is 12 amino acids long. The CDR3 sequence is CASSEVWQPQHF. The DNA of the CDR3 is TGTGCCAGCTCTGAGGTGTGGCAGCCCCAGCATTTT.

As for this clonotype: This may come from a read error, since a much larger clone is one base off. The gene calls are TRBV15 and TRBJ2-7; a possible D gene is TRBD2 (6 bases). The V end lost 2 bases, the J end lost 5 bases, and 19 bases lay between the germline ends. There are 16 residues in the CDR3. Germline values: CDR1 LNHNV, CDR2 YYDKDF (reference sequence). As DNA, the CDR3 is TGTGCCACCAGCAGATCGGGGGTGGCTAGCGCAGACGAGCAGTACTTC. It yields the protein CATSRSGVASADEQYF. The full variable domain, completed using reference TRBV15 and TRBJ2-7, is DAMVIQNPRYQVTQFGKPVTLSCSQTLNHNVMYWYQQKSSQAPKLLFHYYDKDFNNEADTPDNFQSRRPNTSFCFLDIRSPGLGDTAMYLCATSRSGVASADEQYFGPGTRLTVT.

This clonotype was counted ten times or more. This sequence joins TRBV6-5 and TRBJ2-7, with D perhaps given as TRBD1 or TRBD2 (6 bases each). Trimming stripped 11 bases from V and 4 bases from J, with 15 bases between. The CDR3 runs to 12 residues. Per germline, CDR1 MNHEY and CDR2 SVGAGI. CDR3 region: CAVLRGRYEQYF. CDR3 nucleotides: TGTGCCGTATTGAGGGGGAGGTACGAGCAGTACTTC.

Ten or more counts support this clonotype. V and J are TRBV7-8 and TRBJ1-1, with unresolved D. CDR1 and CDR2 from the germline V gene are SGHVS and FQNEAQ. The CDR3 spans 13 residues. V lost 5 bases and J 5 bases, leaving 12 bases between the germline ends. As DNA, the CDR3 is TGTGCCAGCAGCCCCGACGTGGGAACTGAAGCTTTCTTT. Amino acids: CASSPDVGTEAFF.

There are many counts of this clonotype. The chain combines TRBV20-1 with TRBJ2-2; the D is unclear. There are 13 residues in the CDR3. Trimming left V 1 base short and J 5 bases short, with 8 bases between. Looked up from germline, CDR1 is DFQATT and CDR2 is SNEGSKA (reference sequence). CDR3 nucleotides: TGCAGTGCTAGAGCTGCAGTGACCGGGGAGCTGTTTTTT. This sequence encodes CSARAAVTGELFF.

J is TRBJ1-2 and V is TRBV29-1; TRBD1 is a possible D gene (5 bases). The CDR3 is 13 amino acids. The ends were cut back, 3 bases at V and 6 bases at J, with 14 bases in the middle. Germline assignment: CDR1 SQVTM and CDR2 ANQGSEA. The DNA for the CDR3 is TGCAGCGTTGACGACGGGGGGGACCATGGCTACACCTTC. Translating it yields CSVDDGGDHGYTF. The complete variable domain, with remaining parts taken from reference TRBV29-1 and TRBJ1-2, reads SAVISQKPSRDICQRGTSLTIQCQVDSQVTMMFWYRQQPGQSLTLIATANQGSEATYESGFVIDKFPISRPNLTFSTLTVSNMSPEDSSIYLCSVDDGGDHGYTFGSGTRLTVV.

This clonotype was recorded at least ten times. The chain joins TRBV12-3 or TRBV12-4 to TRBJ2-7; D unclear. Trimming stripped 5 bases from V and 3 bases from J, with 14 bases between. The CDR3 runs to 14 residues. CDR3 loop: CASSPTGPFYEQYF. The CDR3 DNA follows: TGTGCCAGCAGTCCAACGGGCCCATTCTACGAGCAGTACTTC.

Turning to this clonotype: Compared with germline, one end of the junction differs, possibly owing to a read error. The chain combines TRBV5-1 with TRBJ1-5, with TRBD1 as a possible D gene (6 bases). The CDR3 totals 13 residues. Germline CDR1 is SGHRS and CDR2 is YFSETQ. CDR3 region: CSSSFGGLEPQHF. The DNA for the CDR3 is TGCTCCAGCAGCTTTGGGGGGCTGGAGCCCCAGCATTTT.

At least ten counts were recorded for this clonotype. The rearrangement uses TRBV12-3 or TRBV12-4 and TRBJ2-7, with TRBD1 matching 8 bases. Trimming cost V 6 bases and J 8 bases; bases outside gene matches: 15. The CDR3 covers 15 residues. CDR3 residues: CASSSWTGTASQQYF. The DNA for the CDR3 is TGTGCCAGCAGCTCGTGGACAGGGACAGCGTCTCAGCAGTACTTC.

This clonotype has at least ten counts. The rearrangement joins TRBV6-1 to TRBJ1-2, with D perhaps TRBD1 (5 bases). Germline CDR1 is MNHNS and CDR2 is SASEGT. There are 13 residues in the CDR3. V was cut by 0 bases and J by 7 bases, with 9 bases left in between. CDR3 in DNA: TGTGCCAGCAGTGAAGCGGGGGTTGGTGGCTACACCTTC. Translated, it gives CASSEAGVGGYTF.

This clonotype occurred a few times. The V gene is TRBV6-1, the J gene TRBJ1-6; a possible D gene is TRBD1 (5 bases). Trimming took off 1 base at V and 7 bases at J, with 14 bases between the two ends. This CDR3 spans 16 amino acids. Germline V gives CDR1 MNHNS, CDR2 SASEGT. The DNA of the CDR3 is TGTGCCAGCAGTGAAGAAGCAGGGTCAAACAATTCACCCCTCCACTTT. Amino acid sequence: CASSEEAGSNNSPLHF.

The chain recombines TRBV6-1 with TRBJ1-2; D unresolved. V was pared by 8 bases and J by 4 bases, with 14 bases between. Per the germline V gene, CDR1 is MNHNS and CDR2 is SASEGT. The CDR3 has 13 residues. CDR3 sequence (DNA): TGTGCCAGCCAGCAGTCCCTCGGCTATGGCTACACCTTC. Amino acids: CASQQSLGYGYTF.

The chain links TRBV3-1 to TRBJ1-6; 12 nucleotides align to TRBD1. J gave up 6 bases and V 5 bases, and 11 bases lay outside the gene matches. Germline lookup yields CDR1 LGHDT and CDR2 YNNKEL (reference sequence). The CDR3 extends over 18 amino acids. The CDR3 loop reads CASSAGTGGGWSNSPLHF. The CDR3 region has the DNA TGTGCCAGCAGCGCCGGGACAGGGGGCGGATGGAGTAATTCACCCCTCCACTTT.